This TCR beta chain was retrieved from a study of T cells after yellow fever vaccination. Study conclusions and caveats: Post-booster samples contained most primary-vaccination clones (nearly 98% CD4, about 87% CD8).

The CDR3 loop spans 12 amino acids. Germline V CDR1 and CDR2: SGDLS, YYNGEE. V was pared by 4 bases and J by 10 bases, with 13 bases between. This clonotype was seen more than once but under ten times. Its antigen is undetermined. A single record per CDR3 protein comes from TCRdb applying MiXCR to the 5' RACE reads. The table lists some 340,000 distinct CDR3 sequences, about 4% of them singletons. The origin of this receptor is a man between 18 and 29 years old who received the YFV17D yellow fever vaccine. The sequenced sample was PBMCs, obtained 5 days after the yellow fever booster vaccination. This chain connects TRBV9 to TRBJ2-3, with TRBD2 as a possible D gene (5 bases). The CDR3 sequence: CASSPQRTAQYF. Here the CDR3 DNA reads TGTGCCAGCAGCCCCCAGCGGACCGCGCAGTATTTT.